Sequencing of this T cell receptor (beta chain) was carried out in a study of T cell responses to AZD1222 COVID-19 vaccine. Study overall: Some second doses came at about 4 weeks and others at about 12 weeks; these were pooled.

Sequencing was performed with immunoSEQ multiplex PCR; in TCRdb, only in-frame clones are kept and a portion is missing. This sample has about 190,000 clones; 85% to 95% occur once, and the top ten carry approximately 1.4%. Germline V gene sequence: CDR1 MNHNS, CDR2 SASEGT. The CDR3 consists of 15 residues. The V end lost 3 bases, the J end lost 0 bases, and 10 bases lay between the germline ends. The specimen was peripheral blood, collected on day 0 of AZD1222 vaccination. This receptor was identified in an adult in good health. The rearrangement links TRBV6-1 to TRBJ2-3; D not certain. CDR3 in amino acids: CASSEDGRSTDTQYF. The CDR3 coding sequence is TGTGCCAGCAGTGAGGACGGAAGGAGCACAGATACGCAGTATTTT.